Following are 21 T cell receptor beta chains from one sample sequenced in a study of post-analysis software for immune sequencing data. TCR beta cDNA libraries included unique molecular identifiers. Each CDR3 protein gets one entry after TCRdb re-called the PCR reads with MiXCR. Seen here are hundreds of thousands of distinct CDR3 sequences, roughly 29% observed once, and the top ten hold roughly 0.54%. Study conclusions and caveats: In patients, TRBV5-6, TRBV5-1 and TRBV20-1 belonged to roughly five TRBV segments found more frequently than in controls.

Their antigens are not known. Sequencing input: blood. The receptors here all came from a girl aged 5 to 17 with multiple sclerosis.

This clonotype has a handful of counts. The chain employs TRBV28 and TRBJ2-7; D is tentatively TRBD1 or TRBD2 (7 bases each). The CDR3 spans 16 residues. The V gene's germline CDR1 is MDHEN and CDR2 SYDVKM. V lost 8 bases to trimming and J lost 4 bases, with 24 bases between them. CDR3 amino acids: CASEGRGRRIFYEQYF. DNA of the CDR3: TGTGCCAGCGAAGGGAGGGGGCGCAGAATATTTTACGAGCAGTACTTC.

This clonotype was seen a handful of times. The CDR3, as DNA: TGTGCCAGCACCGACCCAATAAACCGTCAGGGGCGCTATGGCTACACCTTC. This codes for CASTDPINRQGRYGYTF. The chain joins TRBV6-6 to TRBJ1-2; TRBD1 might be the D (6 bases). The germline gives CDR1 MNHNY, CDR2 SVGAGI (reference sequence). The CDR3 runs 17 residues. Trimming took 7 bases from V and 4 from J, leaving 25 bases between them.

As for this clonotype: The junction departs from the called germline gene at one end, perhaps through a read error. The chain couples TRBV7-9 to TRBJ1-1; D not resolved. The CDR3 has 12 amino acids. From germline, CDR1 is SEHNR and CDR2 FQNEAQ (reference sequence). The CDR3 DNA follows: TGTACCAGCAGCTTACAGCCGACTGAAGCTTTCTTT. Translation: CTSSLQPTEAFF. Full variable domain (outside the CDR3, taken from reference TRBV7-9 and TRBJ1-1): DTGVSQNPRHKITKRGQNVTFRCDPISEHNRLYWYRQTLGQGPEFLTYFQNEAQLEKSRLLSDRFSAERPKGSFSTLEIQRTEQGDSAMYLCTSSLQPTEAFFGQGTRLTVV.

In its sample, this clonotype was seen many times. The rearrangement links TRBV7-8 to TRBJ2-1; D unresolved. Per germline, CDR1 SGHVS and CDR2 FQNEAQ. The CDR3 is 11 residues long. V was shortened by 7 bases and J by 12 bases, with 13 bases between the two germline ends. The CDR3 DNA is TGTGCCAGCATCCTGCGATCGCGGCAGTTCTTC. Translating gives CASILRSRQFF.

This rearrangement joins TRBV4-1 to TRBJ2-5; 9 nucleotides agree with TRBD1. The CDR3 is made up of 16 amino acids. V shed 1 base, J shed 4 bases, and the junction held 7 bases outside the gene matches. The V gene's germline CDR1 is MGHRA and CDR2 YSYEKL. DNA for the CDR3: TGCGCCAGCAGCCAAGGTGTACAGGGGGCAGGAGAGACCCAGTACTTC. Translation: CASSQGVQGAGETQYF.

The V gene is TRBV6-1, the J gene TRBJ1-5; the D gene is possibly TRBD1 (6 bases). CDR1 is MNHNS and CDR2 is SASEGT in the germline V gene. The CDR3 loop spans 16 amino acids. Between the trimmed V and J ends, which lost 0 bases and 7 bases, there was a span of 16 bases. CDR3 nucleotides: TGTGCCAGCAGTGAAGCGGGACACCCATTCAACCAGCCCCAGCATTTT. The encoded protein is CASSEAGHPFNQPQHF.

This chain joins TRBV16 and TRBJ2-1, with TRBD1 identical over 10 bases. Per germline, CDR1 KGHSY and CDR2 FQNENV. The V segment lost 2 bases and the J segment 7 bases; nucleotides outside the gene matches: 8. CDR3 size: 16 residues. CDR3 protein: CASSQVDRGTGNEQFF. CDR3 coding DNA: TGTGCCAGCAGCCAAGTGGACAGGGGGACGGGAAATGAGCAGTTCTTC.

For the CDR3, the DNA is TGCAGTGCCCCGAGCCTAGCGACGAAGGGTGAGCAGTTCTTC. It is translated as CSAPSLATKGEQFF. This chain connects TRBV20-1 to TRBJ2-1; TRBD2 is a possible D gene (6 bases). The CDR3 totals 14 residues. Trimming cost V 6 bases and J 9 bases, with 21 bases left between them. Germline-derived CDR1 and CDR2 are DFQATT and SNEGSKA (reference sequence).

This clonotype was recorded at least ten times. The chain has TRBV7-9 and TRBJ2-3; 7 bases line up with TRBD2. The junction had 7 bases not matched to a gene; V was cut back by 5 bases and J by 5 bases. The V gene's germline CDR1 is SEHNR and CDR2 FQNEAQ (reference sequence). CDR3 length equals 14 residues. The CDR3 DNA reads TGTGCCAGCAGCCCTGCGGGGGTGTTAGATACGCAGTATTTT. Amino acids: CASSPAGVLDTQYF.

The chain recombines TRBV29-1 with TRBJ2-7; possibly TRBD2 for D (6 bases). This CDR3 spans 18 amino acids. Looked up from germline, CDR1 is SQVTM and CDR2 is ANQGSEA. Trimming took off 0 bases at V and 5 bases at J, with 26 bases between the two ends. This CDR3 reads CSVEDRGGLAGSRDEQYF. The CDR3 nucleotides read TGCAGCGTTGAAGATCGGGGCGGCCTTGCGGGATCCCGGGACGAGCAGTACTTC.

The chain uses TRBV11-2 and TRBJ2-1, with D uncertain. CDR3 length: 15 amino acids. Germline loops: CDR1 SGHAT, CDR2 FQNNGV. V was shortened by 7 bases and J by 5 bases, with 18 bases between the two germline ends. CDR3 coding DNA: TGTGCCAGCACCCTATCGGTGCGGCGAGACAATGAGCAGTTCTTC. Translating it yields CASTLSVRRDNEQFF.

The sample holds a few counts of this clonotype. The V gene is TRBV7-2, the J gene TRBJ2-6; D is ambiguous. Trimming took off 2 bases at V and 0 bases at J, with 8 bases between the two ends. CDR3 length: 16 amino acids. Germline CDR1 reads SGHTA; CDR2 reads FQGNSA. CDR3 DNA sequence: TGTGCCAGCAGCTTAAGGGCTGCCTCTGGGGCCAACGTCCTGACTTTC. This encodes CASSLRAASGANVLTF.

This clonotype appeared a few times. The chain links TRBV12-3 or TRBV12-4 to TRBJ2-7, with D unresolved. This CDR3 is built from 11 residues. Between the trimmed V and J ends, which lost 6 bases and 6 bases, there was a span of 9 bases. The CDR3 protein is CASRVAAEQYF. The CDR3 bases are TGTGCCAGCAGAGTGGCGGCCGAGCAGTACTTC.

The chain combines TRBV5-1 with TRBJ2-7, with 7 bases that match TRBD1. Trimming at V came to 4 bases and at J to 6 bases, leaving 16 bases not matched to a gene. The CDR3 consists of 16 residues. Germline CDR1 reads SGHRS; CDR2 reads YFSETQ. The CDR3 DNA reads TGCGCCAGCAGCCTGGCAGGGGGAGCTACACACGTCGAGCAGTACTTC. Translating gives CASSLAGGATHVEQYF.

This rearrangement joins TRBV29-1 to TRBJ2-5, with 14 bases identical to TRBD2. V was clipped by 8 bases and J by 5 bases; unmatched bases: 16. Germline V gives CDR1 SQVTM, CDR2 ANQGSEA. This CDR3 contains 17 residues. This CDR3 is CSSALGTSGSGTETQYF. For the CDR3, the DNA is TGCAGCTCCGCGTTGGGGACTAGCGGGAGTGGTACGGAGACCCAGTACTTC.

The chain carries TRBV4-3 and TRBJ1-1; unclear D gene. The CDR3 is made up of 14 amino acids. The germline CDR1 and CDR2 sequences are LGHNA and YSLEER. Trimming removed 4 bases at V and 1 base at J, with 10 bases between. CDR3 in amino acids: CASSRSEGNTEAFF. CDR3 coding DNA: TGCGCCAGCAGCCGGTCCGAGGGGAACACTGAAGCTTTCTTT.

In this sample, this clonotype turned up a few times. The chain couples TRBV7-8 to TRBJ2-7, with 9 bases aligning to TRBD2. CDR1 and CDR2 from the germline V gene are SGHVS and FQNEAQ. V shed 8 bases and J 3 bases; nucleotides not matched to a gene: 20. This CDR3 is built from 18 residues. The CDR3 sequence: CASARGIAGVTRGYEQYF. For the CDR3, the DNA is TGTGCCAGCGCCCGGGGGATAGCGGGAGTCACTAGGGGCTACGAGCAGTACTTC.

The chain combines TRBV16 with TRBJ2-7, with D hard to call. The germline V and J ends were trimmed by 4 bases and 5 bases, with 12 bases remaining between them. The CDR3 consists of 13 residues. The V gene's germline CDR1 is KGHSY and CDR2 FQNENV. CDR3 DNA sequence: TGTGCCAGCAGCCGGGTCAATCGCGACGAGCAGTACTTC. Its protein product is CASSRVNRDEQYF. Using reference TRBV16 and TRBJ2-7 for the parts outside the CDR3, the full variable domain is GEEVAQTPKHLVRGEGQKAKLYCAPIKGHSYVFWYQQVLKNEFKFLISFQNENVFDETGMPKERFSAKCLPNSPCSLEIQATKLEDSAVYFCASSRVNRDEQYFGPGTRLTVT.

This clonotype was counted ten times or more. A read error may produce the germline difference seen at one junction end. The rearrangement links TRBV7-9 to TRBJ2-7, with a possible D match to TRBD2 (6 bases). The CDR3 consists of 15 residues. In germline, CDR1 is SEHNR, CDR2 FQNEAQ (reference sequence). CDR3 sequence: CASSLEAGGSYEQYF. Here the CDR3 DNA reads TGCGCCAGCAGCTTGGAGGCCGGGGGATCCTACGAGCAGTACTTC.

The chain joins TRBV20-1 to TRBJ2-1; D assignment may be TRBD1 or TRBD2 (5 bases each). V lost 3 bases and J 4 bases, leaving 7 bases between the germline ends. The CDR3 is made up of 12 amino acids. In germline, CDR1 is DFQATT, CDR2 SNEGSKA (reference sequence). The CDR3 protein is CSARGPYNEQFF. In DNA, the CDR3 is TGCAGTGCTAGGGGACCATACAATGAGCAGTTCTTC.

The chain combines TRBV3-1 with TRBJ1-4; perhaps TRBD1 as D (5 bases). Trimming left V 3 bases short and J 8 bases short, with 13 bases between. From germline, CDR1 is LGHDT and CDR2 YNNKEL (reference sequence). The length of the CDR3 is 14 residues. The CDR3 loop reads CASSQAGGEEKLFF. The CDR3 DNA sequence: TGTGCCAGCAGCCAGGCGGGGGGGGAAGAAAAACTGTTTTTT.